This T cell receptor beta chain was sequenced in a study of T cell responses to AZD1222 COVID-19 vaccine. As concerns this clone: The antigen is undetermined.

Study-wide findings and caveats: Donors skewed white British and female; clonal diversity was possibly underestimated. Once two AZD1222 doses were given, Spike-specific TCR breadth and depth went up.

The protocol was immunoSEQ multiplex PCR, while the TCRdb copy is restricted to in-frame clones and leaves out a portion. The sample lists over 100,000 clones, 87% occurring once. CDR1 SGHNT and CDR2 YYREEE come from the germline V gene (reference sequence). V was cut by 2 bases and J by 4 bases, with 9 bases left in between. The CDR3 has 14 residues. The sample in question was peripheral blood, obtained 28 days after the second AZD1222 dose. This chain joins TRBV5-4 and TRBJ1-4; a weak D match, TRBD1 (6 bases). The receptor was derived from an adult who received the AZD1222 COVID-19 vaccine. The CDR3 sequence: CASSFQGLNEKLFF. In DNA, the CDR3 is TGTGCCAGCAGCTTTCAGGGGCTTAATGAAAAACTGTTTTTT.